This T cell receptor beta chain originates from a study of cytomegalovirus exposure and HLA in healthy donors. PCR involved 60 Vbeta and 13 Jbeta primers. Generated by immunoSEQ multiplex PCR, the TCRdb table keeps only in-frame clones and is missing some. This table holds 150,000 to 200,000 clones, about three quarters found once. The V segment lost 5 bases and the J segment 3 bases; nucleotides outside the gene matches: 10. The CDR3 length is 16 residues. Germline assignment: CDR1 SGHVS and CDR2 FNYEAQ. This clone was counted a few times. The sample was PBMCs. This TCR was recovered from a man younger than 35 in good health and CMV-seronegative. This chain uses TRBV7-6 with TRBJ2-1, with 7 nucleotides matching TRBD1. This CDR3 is CASSTLTGANYNEQFF. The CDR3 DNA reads TGTGCCAGCAGCACCTTAACAGGGGCGAACTACAATGAGCAGTTCTTC.